The 32 T cell receptor beta chains reported below all come from one sample, sequenced in a study of cytomegalovirus exposure and HLA in healthy donors. A multiplex PCR was run with 60 Vbeta primers and 13 Jbeta primers. TCRdb's table, derived via immunoSEQ multiplex PCR, lists solely in-frame clones and lacks some. The repertoire holds 150,000 to 200,000 clones, with around three quarters as singletons. Sequenced sample: PBMCs. These receptors were obtained from a woman between 25 and 40 years old in good health and CMV-seronegative.

The chain couples TRBV6-5 to TRBJ1-3; D remains ambiguous. CDR3 length: 13 amino acids. CDR1 and CDR2 (germline): MNHEY, SVGAGI. Trimming shortened V by 0 bases and J by 3 bases, and 3 bases separated the two germline ends. CDR3 DNA: TGTGCCAGCAGTTACTCCGGTGGAAACACCATATATTTT. Its protein is CASSYSGGNTIYF.

This chain links TRBV2 with TRBJ2-6, with D perhaps matching TRBD1 (5 bases). This CDR3 region has 14 residues. V lost 4 bases, J lost 3 bases, and 7 bases lay in between. Germline CDR1 is SNHLY and CDR2 is FYNNEI. The CDR3 coding sequence is TGTGCCAGCAGTGCGCAGGGTGGGGCCAACGTCCTGACTTTC. Translation: CASSAQGGANVLTF.

The chain carries TRBV25-1 and TRBJ1-2; D perhaps matches TRBD1 (6 bases). There are 14 residues in the CDR3. Germline V gene data show CDR1 as MGHDK and CDR2 as SYGVNS. Trimming removed 5 bases from V and 3 bases from J, with 13 bases in between. This chain's CDR3 is CASSMGGADYGYTF. Here the CDR3 DNA reads TGTGCCAGCAGTATGGGGGGGGCTGACTATGGCTACACCTTC.

This clone has more than one count but fewer than ten. The chain links TRBV19 to TRBJ1-3, with 9 positions matching TRBD1. After removal of 4 bases from V and 8 bases from J, the junction contained 9 bases not matched to a gene. This CDR3 comprises 15 residues. Germline lookup yields CDR1 LNHDA and CDR2 SQIVND (reference sequence). CDR3 nucleotide sequence: TGTGCCAGTAGTACTACCGGGACAGGGTGGCACACCATATATTTT. This encodes CASSTTGTGWHTIYF. Together with reference TRBV19 and TRBJ1-3, the CDR3 gives the full variable domain: DGGITQSPKYLFRKEGQNVTLSCEQNLNHDAMYWYRQDPGQGLRLIYYSQIVNDFQKGDIAEGYSVSREKKESFPLTVTSAQKNPTAFYLCASSTTGTGWHTIYFGEGSWLTVV.

The V gene is TRBV19, the J gene TRBJ1-5, with 8 bases identical to TRBD1. This CDR3 spans 15 amino acids. V was clipped by 5 bases and J by 6 bases; unmatched bases: 9. Per germline, CDR1 LNHDA and CDR2 SQIVND (reference sequence). The DNA for the CDR3 is TGTGCCAGTAGTCGACATGGACAGGGCAGTCAGCCCCAGCATTTT. This translates into CASSRHGQGSQPQHF.

In this sample, this clone turned up a few times. This chain uses TRBV4-3 with TRBJ2-1; 10 nucleotides align to TRBD2. With 0 bases clipped from V and 9 bases from J, the junction kept 8 bases outside the gene matches. CDR1 and CDR2 (germline): LGHNA, YSLEER. The CDR3 covers 16 residues. CDR3 in amino acids: CASSQEGSGGVSEQFF. CDR3 DNA: TGCGCCAGCAGCCAAGAAGGGAGCGGGGGGGTCTCTGAGCAGTTCTTC.

V gene TRBV5-4 combines with J gene TRBJ2-3; 8 bases match TRBD2. V lost 0 bases, J lost 4 bases, and 7 bases stayed unmatched. The V gene's germline CDR1 is SGHNT and CDR2 YYREEE (reference sequence). The CDR3 totals 16 residues. CDR3 sequence reads: CASSLDRAGGPDTQYF. The DNA for the CDR3 is TGTGCCAGCAGCTTGGATAGGGCGGGGGGTCCAGATACGCAGTATTTT.

The chain couples TRBV4-3 to TRBJ2-3; 9 positions match TRBD1. Germline CDR1 and CDR2: LGHNA and YSLEER. The CDR3 consists of 19 residues. V lost 0 bases, J lost 3 bases, and 13 bases stayed unmatched. The DNA of the CDR3 is TGCGCCAGCAGCCAAGACGGGACAGGGTTGGGCAGTGGAACAGATACGCAGTATTTT. Translated: CASSQDGTGLGSGTDTQYF.

This clone has more than one count but fewer than ten. The chain is built from TRBV20-1 and TRBJ2-5; D is unclear. In germline, CDR1 is DFQATT, CDR2 SNEGSKA (reference sequence). V lost 5 bases, J lost 5 bases, and 9 bases lay in between. CDR3 size: 11 residues. The CDR3 spells CSAPEMETQYF. CDR3 DNA: TGCAGTGCTCCAGAAATGGAGACCCAGTACTTC.

CDR3 nucleotides: TGCGCCAGCAGCTACGCCGGGACAGGGGAGGACGAGCAGTACTTC. It is translated as CASSYAGTGEDEQYF. The chain joins TRBV5-1 to TRBJ2-7; 10 bases map to TRBD1. The CDR3 totals 15 residues. Germline loops: CDR1 SGHRS, CDR2 YFSETQ. Trimming removed 3 bases from V and 5 bases from J; junction bases left unmatched: 8.

Regarding this clone: A read error may account for a junction end that differs from germline. The CDR3 reads CASSQQSGYEQYF. CDR3 nucleotides: TGTGCTAGCAGCCAACAAAGCGGATACGAGCAGTACTTC. The chain employs TRBV7-7 and TRBJ2-7, with a possible D match to TRBD2 (5 bases). The germline V gene has CDR1 SSHAT and CDR2 FNYEAQ (reference sequence). The CDR3 runs to 13 residues.

The chain joins TRBV19 to TRBJ2-3; 8 positions match TRBD2. Germline V gene sequence: CDR1 LNHDA, CDR2 SQIVND (reference sequence). The CDR3 is 13 residues long. V gave up 5 bases and J gave up 3 bases; unmatched junction bases: 1. The CDR3 protein is CASSRGGTDTQYF. Here the CDR3 DNA reads TGTGCCAGTAGTCGCGGGGGGACAGATACGCAGTATTTT.

The chain couples TRBV27 to TRBJ2-1; 11 nucleotides align to TRBD2. Germline V gives CDR1 MNHEY, CDR2 SMNVEV (reference sequence). V lost 7 bases and J lost 4; bases outside the gene matches: 6. The CDR3 extends over 15 amino acids. Here the CDR3 reads CASNSGTSGYNEQFF. In DNA form, the CDR3 reads TGTGCCAGCAATTCCGGGACTAGCGGTTACAATGAGCAGTTCTTC.

The chain carries TRBV10-1 and TRBJ2-3; 11 bases fit TRBD1. CDR3 length equals 14 residues. Germline trimming cut 4 bases from V and 7 bases from J; bases unmatched to any gene: 4. CDR1 is WNHNN and CDR2 is SYGVQD in the germline V gene (reference sequence). The CDR3: CASSAGTGGYTQYF. In DNA, the CDR3 is TGCGCCAGCAGTGCGGGGACAGGGGGATATACGCAGTATTTT.

The CDR3 nucleotides read TGTGCCAGTAGTATCCCGGGGGGGAGCTCCTACGAGCAGTACTTC. It codes for CASSIPGGSSYEQYF. The V and J genes are TRBV19 and TRBJ2-7; 8 bases match TRBD2. Germline CDR1 is LNHDA and CDR2 is SQIVND (reference sequence). CDR3 length: 15 residues. The V and J ends lost 3 bases and 0 bases, in that order; junction bases with no gene match: 4.

The rearrangement uses TRBV19 and TRBJ2-7; a possible D gene is TRBD2 (5 bases). The CDR3 has 14 amino acids. The germline V gene has CDR1 LNHDA and CDR2 SQIVND (reference sequence). V lost 5 bases and J 3 bases, leaving 14 bases between the germline ends. CDR3 bases: TGTGCCAGTAGTTTGACCGAGGGTAGCTACGAGCAGTACTTC. Protein: CASSLTEGSYEQYF.

The V call is TRBV7-9, the J call TRBJ1-1; D unclear. The CDR3 has 13 amino acids. Germline values: CDR1 SEHNR, CDR2 FQNEAQ (reference sequence). The ends were cut back, 3 bases at V and 6 bases at J, with 11 bases in the middle. The CDR3 DNA sequence: TGTGCCAGCAGCTTTGACATCTCGGCTGAAGCTTTCTTT. Its translation is CASSFDISAEAFF.

The chain is built from TRBV6-1 and TRBJ2-5, with D perhaps TRBD1 (6 bases). V lost 7 bases and J 1 base, leaving 13 bases between the germline ends. Germline assignment: CDR1 MNHNS and CDR2 SASEGT. The CDR3 contains 14 residues. The CDR3 sequence: CASIRGQTQETQYF. In nucleotides, the CDR3 is TGTGCCAGCATTCGAGGACAGACCCAAGAGACCCAGTACTTC.

The rearrangement links TRBV6-5 to TRBJ2-5; 13 bases are shared with TRBD2. Germline V gene lookup returns CDR1 MNHEY and CDR2 SVGAGI. CDR3 length: 15 amino acids. With V trimmed by 6 bases and J by 5 bases, 6 bases remained unmatched. The CDR3 DNA is TGTGCCAGCAGCACGGGACTAGCGGGGAGGGAGACCCAGTACTTC. Amino acid sequence: CASSTGLAGRETQYF.

The V gene is TRBV6-6, the J gene TRBJ2-7; the match to TRBD1 covers 8 bases. Trimming cost V 2 bases and J 4 bases; bases outside gene matches: 4. CDR3 size: 14 residues. In germline, CDR1 is MNHNY, CDR2 SVGAGI (reference sequence). In DNA form, the CDR3 reads TGTGCCAGCAGTTACGGACAGGGACCGTACGAGCAGTACTTC. This sequence encodes CASSYGQGPYEQYF.

The V call is TRBV9, the J call TRBJ2-7; 8 bases are shared with TRBD1. The CDR3 contains 14 residues. V trimming: 2 bases; J trimming: 5 bases; junction bases outside the gene matches: 6. Germline V CDR1 and CDR2: SGDLS, YYNGEE. CDR3 protein: CASSVRQGIDEQYF. Written as DNA, the CDR3 is TGTGCCAGCAGCGTGCGACAGGGGATCGACGAGCAGTACTTC.

The V gene is TRBV4-1, the J gene TRBJ2-2, with 8 bases that match TRBD2. Trimming cost V 3 bases and J 1 base; bases outside gene matches: 7. The germline gives CDR1 MGHRA, CDR2 YSYEKL. The CDR3 spans 17 residues. In DNA, the CDR3 is TGCGCCAGCAGCCAGCTTCCCGGGGGGGGGAACACCGGGGAGCTGTTTTTT. Residues: CASSQLPGGGNTGELFF.

Here the CDR3 reads CASTRGRFGNSPLHF. CDR3 DNA: TGTGCCAGCACGAGGGGGCGTTTTGGTAATTCACCCCTCCACTTT. The chain combines TRBV14 with TRBJ1-6; 7 nucleotides match TRBD1. This CDR3 has 15 residues. V shed 7 bases and J 6 bases; nucleotides not matched to a gene: 9. Germline values: CDR1 SGHDN, CDR2 FVKESK.

The V and J genes are TRBV9 and TRBJ2-5; weak D call: TRBD2 (7 bases). The CDR3 spans 15 residues. Germline V CDR1 and CDR2: SGDLS, YYNGEE. V was shortened by 4 bases and J by 5 bases, with 18 bases between the two germline ends. The CDR3 bases are TGTGCCAGCAGCCCTGGGGGGGGGCTAGCGGAGACCCAGTACTTC. Protein product: CASSPGGGLAETQYF.

This rearrangement joins TRBV6-5 to TRBJ1-2; 9 nucleotides align to TRBD1. With 8 bases clipped from V and 7 bases from J, the junction kept 11 bases outside the gene matches. From germline, CDR1 is MNHEY and CDR2 SVGAGI. This CDR3 is 14 amino acids long. CDR3 protein: CASGLGQGRLGYTF. CDR3 bases: TGTGCCAGCGGCCTCGGACAGGGGAGACTTGGCTACACCTTC.

The chain has TRBV11-2 and TRBJ2-2; 16 bases align to TRBD2. Germline assignment: CDR1 SGHAT and CDR2 FQNNGV. Trimming cost V 6 bases and J 5 bases; bases outside gene matches: 6. This CDR3 comprises 17 residues. The CDR3: CASSLGLAGGRTGELFF. The DNA for the CDR3 is TGTGCCAGCAGTTTGGGACTAGCGGGGGGGCGGACCGGGGAGCTGTTTTTT. The full variable domain, with the rest looked up from reference TRBV11-2 and TRBJ2-2, is EAGVAQSPRYKIIEKRQSVAFWCNPISGHATLYWYQQILGQGPKLLIQFQNNGVVDDSQLPKDRFSAERLKGVDSTLKIQPAKLEDSAVYLCASSLGLAGGRTGELFFGEGSRLTVL.

The genes are TRBV21-1 and TRBJ1-1; the DNA was not used to check the table's D call, TRBD1. TRBV21-1 is a listed pseudogene. This CDR3 is built from 11 residues. CDR3 sequence (DNA): TGTGCCAGCAGCAAGAACACGGAAGCTTTCTTT. It is translated as CASSKNTEAFF.

The rearrangement uses TRBV9 and TRBJ2-7, with TRBD1 identical over 8 bases. Germline V gives CDR1 SGDLS, CDR2 YYNGEE. V lost 3 bases to trimming and J lost 5 bases; unmatched junction nucleotides: 10. CDR3 length: 15 residues. This CDR3 is CASSGPQGAGDEQYF. The CDR3, as DNA: TGTGCCAGCAGCGGACCGCAGGGGGCAGGCGACGAGCAGTACTTC.

This chain uses TRBV19 with TRBJ1-1; D possibly corresponds to TRBD1 (6 bases). The CDR3 length is 14 residues. Trimming took 3 bases from V and 4 from J, leaving 12 bases between them. The germline CDR1 and CDR2 sequences are LNHDA and SQIVND (reference sequence). The CDR3 DNA is TGTGCCAGTAGTATCTCGCAGGGGCGCACTGAAGCTTTCTTT. Its translation: CASSISQGRTEAFF.

The chain has TRBV19 and TRBJ2-5; D is possibly TRBD1 (6 bases). Looked up from germline, CDR1 is LNHDA and CDR2 is SQIVND (reference sequence). V lost 1 base and J lost 7, with 13 bases in between. The CDR3 totals 14 residues. In DNA form, the CDR3 reads TGTGCCAGTAGTATAGGAGGACAGAGGGTGACCCAGTACTTC. This encodes CASSIGGQRVTQYF.

This clone was counted between two and nine times. V gene TRBV6-6 combines with J gene TRBJ1-5; 8 nucleotides align to TRBD1. Germline assignment: CDR1 MNHNY and CDR2 SVGAGI (reference sequence). The trim removed 2 bases at V and 3 bases at J, leaving 3 bases unmatched. The CDR3 has 15 amino acids. CDR3 in amino acids: CASSYTGQDNQPQHF. The CDR3, as DNA: TGTGCCAGCAGTTACACGGGACAGGACAATCAGCCCCAGCATTTT.

J is TRBJ2-5 and V is TRBV6-4, with 8 positions matching TRBD2. The CDR3 has 16 residues. Germline V gives CDR1 MRHNA, CDR2 SNTAGT. V was pared by 5 bases and J by 5 bases, with 13 bases of the junction left unmatched. CDR3 sequence: CASSLFPGLVHETQYF. Here the CDR3 DNA reads TGTGCCAGCAGTCTCTTCCCGGGACTAGTCCACGAGACCCAGTACTTC.